This T cell receptor (beta chain) was captured by sequencing in a study of OX40 agonist ivuxolimab in advanced cancers. The table lists this clone with a count of one. J lost 5 bases, V lost 3 bases, and 4 bases had no gene match. Germline V gene lookup returns CDR1 ENHRY and CDR2 SYGVKD. This CDR3 is built from 14 residues. Sequenced by immunoSEQ multiplex PCR; TCRdb stores in-frame clones only, minus some. The sample lists roughly 70,000 clones, approximately 78% occurring once. The TCR was taken from an adult with an advanced solid tumor such as melanoma, head and neck, liver or kidney cancer. The V and J genes are TRBV10-3 and TRBJ2-5; 9 bases agree with TRBD1. Sequenced material: CD4+ or CD8+ T cells sorted from blood, taken in a trial of the OX40 agonist ivuxolimab. For the CDR3, the DNA is TGTGCCATCAGTGACCGACAGGGGGGTGAGACCCAGTACTTC. It yields the protein CAISDRQGGETQYF.